This entry lists 29 T cell receptor beta chains sequenced from one sample in a study of cytotoxic CD8 clonotypes in ibrutinib-treated CLL. TCRdb's table, derived via immunoSEQ multiplex PCR, lists solely in-frame clones and lacks some. Of roughly 52,000 clones listed, around half are singletons. Sequencing used PBMCs, obtained after 12 months of ibrutinib treatment. These receptors came from a human donor with chronic lymphocytic leukemia.

The chain carries TRBV5-1 and TRBJ1-1; no firm D call. V lost 4 bases, J lost 4 bases, and 14 bases lay in between. CDR1 and CDR2 (germline): SGHRS, YFSETQ. This CDR3 has 14 amino acids. The CDR3 reads CASSVQPGSTEAFF. The CDR3 coding sequence is TGCGCCAGCAGCGTACAGCCCGGGAGCACTGAAGCTTTCTTT.

This clone was detected only a few times. This chain uses TRBV30 with TRBJ1-1; D unresolved. CDR3 length: 15 residues. Germline V lookup: CDR1 GTSNPN, CDR2 SVGIG (reference sequence). Between the trimmed V and J ends, which lost 2 bases and 4 bases, there was a span of 17 bases. The CDR3 protein is CAWSTPTRRSTEAFF. DNA of the CDR3: TGTGCCTGGAGTACCCCGACCAGGAGATCCACTGAAGCTTTCTTT.

The chain combines TRBV11-3 with TRBJ1-2, with 10 bases lining up with TRBD1. CDR3 length: 15 amino acids. V lost 5 bases and J lost 3; bases outside the gene matches: 6. CDR1 is SGHNT and CDR2 is YENEEA in the germline V gene. The CDR3 DNA follows: TGTGCCAGCAGCCCTAGGGACAGGGGAGACTATGGCTACACCTTC. It is translated as CASSPRDRGDYGYTF.

This clone occurred a few times. V gene TRBV27 combines with J gene TRBJ1-6; 9 bases are a match to TRBD1. Losses at the gene ends were 6 bases for V and 6 bases for J; bases not matched to a gene: 3. The V gene's germline CDR1 is MNHEY and CDR2 SMNVEV (reference sequence). This CDR3 is built from 14 residues. The CDR3 nucleotides are TGTGCCAGCAGGACAGGGGGTGTTAATTCACCCCTCCACTTT. This encodes CASRTGGVNSPLHF.

This clone has ten or more counts. This chain connects TRBV19 to TRBJ2-5, with TRBD2 identical over 7 bases. The germline V gene encodes CDR1 LNHDA and CDR2 SQIVND (reference sequence). The CDR3 is made up of 17 amino acids. V shed 5 bases, J shed 6 bases, and the junction held 18 bases outside the gene matches. The CDR3 DNA is TGTGCCAGTAGTGCCCGGAGGTTAGGCGGGAGCGAACAGACCCAGTACTTC. Protein: CASSARRLGGSEQTQYF.

Details on this clone: This specimen includes other DNA sequences encoding the same CDR3. The rearrangement uses TRBV18 and TRBJ2-7, with D perhaps matching TRBD2 (6 bases). Germline V gene lookup returns CDR1 KGHSH and CDR2 LQKENI. Trimming took 3 bases from V and 3 from J, leaving 6 bases between them. The CDR3 runs to 12 residues. CDR3: CASSPGGYEQYF. The CDR3 DNA follows: TGTGCCAGCTCACCCGGGGGCTACGAGCAGTACTTC.

CDR3 sequence (DNA): TGTGCCAGCAGCCTAGGCGTGGGGCGGGCAGATACGCAGTATTTT. Translating gives CASSLGVGRADTQYF. The chain joins TRBV7-3 to TRBJ2-3; D tentatively fits TRBD1 or TRBD2 (5 bases each). CDR3 length: 15 residues. Germline V gene lookup returns CDR1 SGHTA and CDR2 FQGTGA. V was clipped by 5 bases and J by 4 bases, with 16 bases between them. The variable domain in full, completed from reference TRBV7-3 and TRBJ2-3, reads GAGVSQTPSNKVTEKGKYVELRCDPISGHTALYWYRQSLGQGPEFLIYFQGTGAADDSGLPNDRFFAVRPEGSVSTLKIQRTERGDSAVYLCASSLGVGRADTQYFGPGTRLTVL.

The rearrangement links TRBV27 to TRBJ2-7; D may match TRBD1 or TRBD2 (5 bases each). Trimming pared 5 bases from V and 3 bases from J, leaving 17 bases between. CDR1 is MNHEY and CDR2 is SMNVEV in the germline V gene (reference sequence). This CDR3 spans 15 amino acids. CDR3 coding DNA: TGTGCCAGCAGTCTAAGAGGGCAGGGCGGCTACGAGCAGTACTTC. It translates to CASSLRGQGGYEQYF.

The table lists this clone with a few counts. The genes are TRBV5-4 and TRBJ2-5; D possibly corresponds to TRBD2 (6 bases). The CDR3 loop spans 15 amino acids. Looked up from germline, CDR1 is SGHNT and CDR2 is YYREEE (reference sequence). V was trimmed by 2 bases and J by 5 bases, leaving 16 bases between them. The CDR3 reads CASSLSSAPGETQYF. CDR3 DNA sequence: TGTGCCAGCAGCTTATCTAGCGCCCCGGGGGAGACCCAGTACTTC.

This rearrangement joins TRBV7-9 to TRBJ2-3; D not resolved. This CDR3 spans 12 amino acids. Germline CDR1 reads SEHNR; CDR2 reads FQNEAQ (reference sequence). The V gene lost 8 bases and the J gene lost 1 base, with 7 bases spanning the gap. The CDR3 DNA follows: TGTGCCAGCTCCCGGGGCACAGATACGCAGTATTTT. As protein: CASSRGTDTQYF.

The chain links TRBV6-1 to TRBJ2-6, with D perhaps matching TRBD1 (5 bases). Germline V CDR1 and CDR2: MNHNS, SASEGT. Trimming shortened V by 4 bases and J by 2 bases, and 21 bases separated the two germline ends. This CDR3 has 19 amino acids. CDR3 DNA: TGTGCCAGCAGTGTTAAAACCACAGGTCGGCTTCCTGGGGCCAACGTCCTGACTTTC. It translates to CASSVKTTGRLPGANVLTF.

The rearrangement uses TRBV29-1 and TRBJ1-4; possibly TRBD1 for D (5 bases). Germline-derived CDR1 and CDR2 are SQVTM and ANQGSEA. Trimming took off 5 bases at V and 8 bases at J, with 21 bases between the two ends. The length of the CDR3 is 15 residues. For the CDR3, the DNA is TGCAGCGTTTCCTCAGGGCTGGGGCTAAAGGAAAAACTGTTTTTT. The encoded protein is CSVSSGLGLKEKLFF.

This clone has more than one count but fewer than ten. The V call is TRBV27, the J call TRBJ2-7, with 7 bases that match TRBD1. CDR1 MNHEY and CDR2 SMNVEV come from the germline V gene (reference sequence). The CDR3 runs 17 residues. With 8 bases clipped from V and 5 bases from J, the junction kept 21 bases outside the gene matches. The CDR3 coding sequence is TGTGCCAGCTTCCTGTTTGTTCCGCAACAGGGGCTTGACGAGCAGTACTTC. Its protein product is CASFLFVPQQGLDEQYF.

The gene calls are TRBV5-1 and TRBJ2-1, with 10 positions matching TRBD2. This CDR3 region has 15 residues. J was trimmed by 3 bases and V by 4 bases; bases with no gene match: 4. Germline CDR1 reads SGHRS; CDR2 reads YFSETQ. The chain's CDR3 is CASSPRTSGYNEQFF. The CDR3 DNA reads as TGCGCCAGCAGCCCTCGGACTAGCGGCTACAATGAGCAGTTCTTC.

The chain uses TRBV19 and TRBJ2-7, with D unresolved. The CDR3 covers 14 residues. V was pared by 5 bases and J by 5 bases, with 16 bases between. The germline V gene has CDR1 LNHDA and CDR2 SQIVND (reference sequence). In DNA form, the CDR3 reads TGTGCCAGTAGTTCAGCGAAGCCAAGGGACGAGCAGTACTTC. The encoded protein is CASSSAKPRDEQYF.

A few counts support this clone. This chain links TRBV27 with TRBJ2-3, with 10 positions matching TRBD1. Germline loops: CDR1 MNHEY, CDR2 SMNVEV (reference sequence). The CDR3 loop spans 14 amino acids. Trimming at V came to 3 bases and at J to 6 bases, leaving 3 bases not matched to a gene. CDR3 sequence: CASSFRQGADTQYF. CDR3 in DNA: TGTGCCAGCAGTTTCAGACAGGGGGCGGATACGCAGTATTTT.

The chain recombines TRBV6-6 with TRBJ1-1; D is possibly TRBD1 (5 bases). The CDR3 runs 14 residues. Germline V lookup: CDR1 MNHNY, CDR2 SVGAGI (reference sequence). V was pared by 2 bases and J by 4 bases, with 11 bases between. CDR3 coding DNA: TGTGCCAGCAGTTACCTGGGACGGCGCACTGAAGCTTTCTTT. Protein sequence: CASSYLGRRTEAFF.

A few counts support this clone. The chain is built from TRBV15 and TRBJ1-1; no firm D call. The CDR3 is 15 amino acids. Trimming took off 5 bases at V and 4 bases at J, with 17 bases between the two ends. The germline CDR1 and CDR2 sequences are LNHNV and YYDKDF (reference sequence). CDR3 residues: CATSWEGSLSTEAFF. In DNA, the CDR3 is TGTGCCACCAGCTGGGAGGGCTCCTTATCCACTGAAGCTTTCTTT.

This clone has more than one count but fewer than ten. V and J are TRBV7-9 and TRBJ1-2, with D uncertain. The germline CDR1 and CDR2 sequences are SEHNR and FQNEAQ (reference sequence). The CDR3 runs 11 residues. The V end was cut by 5 bases, the J end by 6 bases, with 7 bases between. The CDR3: CASSLEHGYTF. CDR3 bases: TGTGCCAGCAGCCTGGAACATGGCTACACCTTC.

The rearrangement links TRBV5-3 to TRBJ2-7; 11 nucleotides line up with TRBD2. TRBV5-3 is an open reading frame whose function is uncertain. The CDR3 is 15 residues long. After removal of 8 bases from V and 7 bases from J, the junction contained 14 bases not matched to a gene. CDR3 loop: CASSVAGLAAGEQYF. The CDR3 nucleotides read TGTGCCAGCAGCGTAGCGGGACTAGCGGCCGGAGAGCAGTACTTC.

The chain is built from TRBV11-2 and TRBJ1-5; D unclear. The germline gives CDR1 SGHAT, CDR2 FQNNGV. The CDR3 has 15 residues. Trimming removed 5 bases at V and 4 bases at J, with 15 bases between. The CDR3 reads CASSKMHRENQPQHF. CDR3 nucleotide sequence: TGTGCCAGCAGCAAGATGCACCGGGAAAATCAGCCCCAGCATTTT. The whole variable domain, remainder taken from reference TRBV11-2 and TRBJ1-5, is EAGVAQSPRYKIIEKRQSVAFWCNPISGHATLYWYQQILGQGPKLLIQFQNNGVVDDSQLPKDRFSAERLKGVDSTLKIQPAKLEDSAVYLCASSKMHRENQPQHFGDGTRLSIL.

This chain joins TRBV28 and TRBJ1-2, with 9 positions matching TRBD1. The CDR3 totals 13 residues. Per germline, CDR1 MDHEN and CDR2 SYDVKM. Trimming cost V 8 bases and J 13 bases; bases outside gene matches: 14. The CDR3 loop reads CASAFQDRGFPTF. In nucleotides, the CDR3 is TGTGCCAGCGCCTTTCAGGACAGGGGATTTCCCACCTTC.

The V and J genes are TRBV29-1 and TRBJ2-2, with D unresolved. The CDR3 loop spans 15 amino acids. V was cut by 0 bases and J by 5 bases, with 13 bases left in between. Germline V lookup: CDR1 SQVTM, CDR2 ANQGSEA. The CDR3, as DNA: TGCAGCGTTGAAGAAGGATCAGTTTGGACCGGGGAGCTGTTTTTT. Amino acid sequence: CSVEEGSVWTGELFF.

This clone has just a few counts. J is TRBJ2-7 and V is TRBV10-3, with 7 bases that match TRBD2. The CDR3 contains 17 residues. With 0 bases clipped from V and 7 bases from J, the junction kept 15 bases outside the gene matches. The germline gives CDR1 ENHRY, CDR2 SYGVKD. This CDR3 is CAISESIMGGSRGEQYF. The CDR3 bases are TGTGCCATCAGTGAGTCGATTATGGGCGGGAGTAGGGGTGAGCAGTACTTC.

The rearrangement links TRBV18 to TRBJ2-1, with a weak D call TRBD2 (6 bases). V dropped 1 base and J dropped 3 bases, with 13 bases sitting between them. Looked up from germline, CDR1 is KGHSH and CDR2 is LQKENI. The CDR3 extends over 16 amino acids. As DNA, the CDR3 is TGTGCCAGCTCACCACAGCGGGCGCGTTTCTACAATGAGCAGTTCTTC. This translates into CASSPQRARFYNEQFF.

J is TRBJ2-7 and V is TRBV7-8; D may be TRBD1 or TRBD2 (5 bases each). Trimming took 4 bases from V and 0 from J, leaving 13 bases between them. The CDR3 consists of 15 residues. Germline loops: CDR1 SGHVS, CDR2 FQNEAQ. CDR3: CASSSQGGSSYEQYF. CDR3 DNA sequence: TGTGCCAGCAGCTCCCAGGGTGGGAGCTCCTACGAGCAGTACTTC.

The chain couples TRBV9 to TRBJ2-5; 9 bases align to TRBD1. Germline loops: CDR1 SGDLS, CDR2 YYNGEE. V shed 0 bases and J 4 bases; nucleotides not matched to a gene: 4. CDR3 length: 15 residues. The CDR3 sequence is CASSVVGTGSETQYF. CDR3 nucleotide sequence: TGTGCCAGCAGCGTAGTCGGGACAGGGTCAGAGACCCAGTACTTC.

The gene calls are TRBV4-1 and TRBJ2-7; 10 bases are a match to TRBD1. The CDR3 extends over 15 amino acids. The V gene's germline CDR1 is MGHRA and CDR2 YSYEKL. Trimming took 7 bases from V and 5 from J; bases not matched to a gene: 11. The CDR3 is CASTRRGQGNDEQYF. CDR3 bases: TGCGCCAGCACCCGAAGGGGACAGGGGAACGACGAGCAGTACTTC.

Only a few counts were recorded for this clone. V is TRBV10-2 and J is TRBJ2-1, with 12 nucleotides matching TRBD2. This CDR3 comprises 15 residues. V shed 2 bases and J 8 bases; nucleotides not matched to a gene: 4. Germline loops: CDR1 WSHSY, CDR2 SAAADI. The CDR3 sequence is CASSETSGRTDEQFF. The CDR3 DNA sequence: TGCGCCAGCAGTGAGACTAGCGGGAGGACGGATGAGCAGTTCTTC.